This T cell receptor (beta chain) was recovered during a study of Ad26.COV2.S vaccination and SARS-CoV-2 variants. The study's findings and limits: It is possible that the TCR breadth and depth analyses underestimated the total T cell responses.

Germline values: CDR1 LNHDA, CDR2 SQIVND (reference sequence). The CDR3 runs 17 residues. The V gene lost 6 bases and the J gene lost 0 bases, with 17 bases spanning the gap. Libraries were prepared by immunoSEQ multiplex PCR; TCRdb keeps only in-frame clonotypes and omits some of them. The data hold roughly 380,000 clones, with around 84% observed a single time. On this clone itself: The antigen is not known.

Treatment noted: about 20 received Ad26.COV2.S at low or high dose, single or two shots; about 5 received placebo; per-sample allocation not given. On day 63 after the first injection, vaccine and placebo recipients gave samples. This vaccine is an Ad26 vector that expresses the Wuhan-strain SARS-CoV-2 spike. This chain joins TRBV19 and TRBJ1-4; TRBD1 is a possible D gene (5 bases). This receptor was obtained from a person aged 18-65 years who received the Ad26.COV2.S COVID-19 vaccine or a placebo. The sequencing used peripheral blood, collected in a trial of Ad26.COV2.S vaccine versus placebo. CDR3 bases: TGTGCCAGTAGCAAGGGTGGGGGGAAAGCAACTAATGAAAAACTGTTTTTT. It translates to CASSKGGGKATNEKLFF.